This TCR beta chain was sequenced in a study of CXCR3-negative and CXCR3-positive naive CD8 T cells. The TRB cDNA libraries were prepared by 5' RACE with UMI labels. TCRdb reworked the 5' RACE reads into one entry per CDR3 protein, no DNA. The sample has 55,000 to 70,000 distinct CDR3 sequences; the top ten hold 0.71%. Within the CD8+ T cell compartment, naive cells were CD45RO-CCR7+CD27+CD95-. Findings of the study overall: Cryopreserved cells showed partially decreased CXCR3 expression, and most assays used fresh PBMCs. Across naive subsets, surface CD5 expression was comparable, and TCR strength was inferred from properties of the TRB CDR3. Similarly elevated diversity marked both naive subsets, with memory CD8+ cells showing far lower diversity. The study found more hydrophobic TRB CDR3s in CXCR3-positive naive cells than in CXCR3-negative naive cells.

From germline, CDR1 is SGHRS and CDR2 YFSETQ. This CDR3 has 13 residues. Comment on this clonotype: What it binds is not known.

Specimen: naive CXCR3+ CD8+ T cells from blood. Subset reported: CD45RO-CCR7+CD27+CD95- naive CD8+ T cells expressing CXCR3 (TNR3+). This clonotype was obtained from a human donor in good health. Some clones in this sample may be carry-over from other donors' samples. This chain links TRBV5-1 with TRBJ2-2; TCRdb outputs TRBD2, but without DNA this stays unchecked. The CDR3 loop reads CASSLVGGEELFF.